The 8 T cell receptor beta chains given below trace back to one sample, sequenced in a study of OX40 agonist ivuxolimab in advanced cancers. Assay used: immunoSEQ multiplex PCR; TCRdb lists only in-frame clones, some missing. The top ten hold less than 0.55% of the sample, which has roughly 70,000 clones, more than 75% seen once. The starting material was CD4+ or CD8+ T cells sorted from blood, obtained in a trial of the OX40 agonist ivuxolimab. These receptors all come from an adult with an advanced solid tumor such as melanoma, head and neck, liver or kidney cancer.

The chain carries TRBV19 and TRBJ1-2; D ambiguous. The CDR3 contains 13 residues. The germline gives CDR1 LNHDA, CDR2 SQIVND (reference sequence). V lost 1 base and J lost 4, with 7 bases in between. The CDR3 region is CASSIVGSYGYTF. The CDR3, as DNA: TGTGCCAGTAGTATAGTCGGCAGCTATGGCTACACCTTC.

This clone was detected only once. The V and J genes are TRBV18 and TRBJ2-1, with no clear D. The CDR3 is 15 residues long. The V gene lost 0 bases and the J gene lost 5 bases, with 11 bases spanning the gap. Germline V gene sequence: CDR1 KGHSH, CDR2 LQKENI. CDR3 region: CASSPPVFGDNEQFF. The CDR3 DNA follows: TGTGCCAGCTCACCACCAGTCTTTGGGGACAATGAGCAGTTCTTC.

V and J are TRBV28 and TRBJ1-1; D call uncertain. V was clipped by 4 bases and J by 5 bases, with 5 bases between them. This CDR3 comprises 11 residues. The germline V gene has CDR1 MDHEN and CDR2 SYDVKM. CDR3 region: CASSSWTEAFF. In DNA form, the CDR3 reads TGTGCCAGCAGTTCGTGGACTGAAGCTTTCTTT.

The chain recombines TRBV9 with TRBJ2-2, with D uncertain. The V gene's germline CDR1 is SGDLS and CDR2 YYNGEE. V lost 4 bases, J lost 0 bases, and 13 bases lay in between. This CDR3 has 16 residues. The CDR3 spells CASSPRVTTNTGELFF. The CDR3 nucleotides read TGTGCCAGCAGCCCACGGGTGACGACGAACACCGGGGAGCTGTTTTTT.

This sequence joins TRBV28 and TRBJ1-4; D possibly corresponds to TRBD1 (5 bases). The CDR3 covers 14 residues. The ends were cut back, 2 bases at V and 7 bases at J, with 11 bases in the middle. CDR1 and CDR2 (germline): MDHEN, SYDVKM. The CDR3, as DNA: TGTGCCAGCAGTTTAGTTGGGGGAGCTGAAAAACTGTTTTTT. Translating it yields CASSLVGGAEKLFF.

This chain joins TRBV19 and TRBJ1-1; no firm D call. The CDR3 spans 13 residues. The V and J ends lost 5 bases and 11 bases respectively, with 18 bases between them. From germline, CDR1 is LNHDA and CDR2 SQIVND (reference sequence). The CDR3 nucleotides read TGTGCCAGTAGTGCCGCGAGGGTAGTTACGGCTTTCTTT. This gives the protein CASSAARVVTAFF.

This clone has a single count. This chain uses TRBV18 with TRBJ1-5; D remains ambiguous. CDR1 KGHSH and CDR2 LQKENI come from the germline V gene. Trimming removed 5 bases at V and 0 bases at J, with 11 bases between. The CDR3 has 15 residues. CDR3 region: CASSADINSNQPQHF. The CDR3 DNA sequence: TGTGCCAGCTCAGCAGACATCAATAGCAATCAGCCCCAGCATTTT.

V usage is TRBV9 and J usage is TRBJ2-2, with D perhaps given as TRBD1 or TRBD2 (7 bases each). The CDR3 sequence is 15 residues long. The germline V gene has CDR1 SGDLS and CDR2 YYNGEE. Between the trimmed V and J ends, which lost 4 bases and 5 bases, there was a span of 15 bases. CDR3 DNA sequence: TGTGCCAGCAGCCCAGGGGAGGGGGCGACCGGGGAGCTGTTTTTT. Its translation: CASSPGEGATGELFF.